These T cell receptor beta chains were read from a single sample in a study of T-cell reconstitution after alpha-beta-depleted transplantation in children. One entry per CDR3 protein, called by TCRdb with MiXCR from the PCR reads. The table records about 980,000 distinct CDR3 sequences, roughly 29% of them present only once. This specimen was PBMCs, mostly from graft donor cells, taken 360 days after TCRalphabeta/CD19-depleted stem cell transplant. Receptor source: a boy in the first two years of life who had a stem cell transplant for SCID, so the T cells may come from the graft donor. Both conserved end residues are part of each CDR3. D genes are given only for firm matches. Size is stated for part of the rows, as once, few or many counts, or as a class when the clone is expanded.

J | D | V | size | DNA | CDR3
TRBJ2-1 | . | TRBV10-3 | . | TGTGCCATCAGTTGGGGGATACTGACGGGGCTCAATGAGCAGTTCTTC | CAISWGILTGLNEQFF
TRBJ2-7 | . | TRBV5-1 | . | TGCGCCAGCAGCTTGGAACGAGGGCACAACTCCTACGAGCAGTACTTC | CASSLERGHNSYEQYF
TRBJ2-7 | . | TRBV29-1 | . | TGCAGCGTTGAAAGACTAGGCACCTACGAGCAGTACTTC | CSVERLGTYEQYF
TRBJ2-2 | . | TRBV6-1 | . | TGTGCCAGCAGTCTCGGGTCCACGGGCACCGGGGAGCTGTTTTTT | CASSLGSTGTGELFF
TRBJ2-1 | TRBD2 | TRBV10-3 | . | TGTGCCATCAGCGGACTAGCGGGGGGGAGCTCCTACAATGAGCAGTTCTTC | CAISGLAGGSSYNEQFF
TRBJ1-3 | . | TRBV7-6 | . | TGTGCCAGCAGCCAAAACATCGGGGGCACTGGAAACACCATATATTTT | CASSQNIGGTGNTIYF
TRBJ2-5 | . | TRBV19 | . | TGTGCCAGTAGTAAATCCGCCGGGGGAGATAGGGAGACCCAGTACTTC | CASSKSAGGDRETQYF
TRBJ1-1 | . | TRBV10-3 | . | TGTGCCATCAGTGAGTCAAAGGCCCAGAACACTGAAGCTTTCTTT | CAISESKAQNTEAFF
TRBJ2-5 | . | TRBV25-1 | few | TGTGCCAGCAGTGCCCGATCACCAGGGGCTGGAGAGACCCAGTACTTC | CASSARSPGAGETQYF
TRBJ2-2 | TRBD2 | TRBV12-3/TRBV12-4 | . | TGTGCCAGCAGACTTGGGACTAGCGCTAACACCGGGGAGCTGTTTTTT | CASRLGTSANTGELFF
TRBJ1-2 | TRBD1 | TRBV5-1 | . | TGTGCCAGCAGCTTAGGGGGCAGTGGCTACACCTTC | CASSLGGSGYTF
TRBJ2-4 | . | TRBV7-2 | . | TGTGCCAGCAGCTTCTATCTAGCCAAAAACATTCAGTACTTC | CASSFYLAKNIQYF
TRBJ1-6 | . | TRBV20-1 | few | TGCAGTGCTAGAGAGGGTCGTAATTCACCCCTCCACTTT | CSAREGRNSPLHF
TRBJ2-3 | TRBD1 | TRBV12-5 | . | TGTGCTAGTGGTCCATCTGGGGGACAGTCAGATACGCAGTATTTT | CASGPSGGQSDTQYF
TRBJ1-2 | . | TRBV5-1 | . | TGCGCCAGCAGCTTGTCATCCGGGAGTCTCTATGGCTACACCTTC | CASSLSSGSLYGYTF
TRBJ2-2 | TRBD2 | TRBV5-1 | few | TGCGCCAGCAGCTGGACCGGGACTAGCGACGGGGAGCTGTTTTTT | CASSWTGTSDGELFF
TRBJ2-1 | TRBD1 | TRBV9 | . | TGTGCCAGCAGCGTAGATATGGGACAGGGGTGGGATGAGCAGTTCTTC | CASSVDMGQGWDEQFF
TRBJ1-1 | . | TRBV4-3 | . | TGCGCCAGCAGCCGGGTGCAGGGTTTAGGCACTGAAGCTTTCTTT | CASSRVQGLGTEAFF
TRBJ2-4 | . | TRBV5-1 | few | TGCGCCAGCAGCTTGGGAGCAAAAGGGAACATTCAGTACTTC | CASSLGAKGNIQYF
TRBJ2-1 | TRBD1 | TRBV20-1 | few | TGCAGTGCTAGAGATACAGGGGGCTCTTCATCCTACAATGAGCAGTTCTTC | CSARDTGGSSSYNEQFF
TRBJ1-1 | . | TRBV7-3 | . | TGTGCCAGCAGCTTAATATGGGGCTTCCGACTTTGGAACACTGAAGCTTTCTTT | CASSLIWGFRLWNTEAFF
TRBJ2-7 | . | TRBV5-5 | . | TGTGCCAGCAGCTTGACCCCCCTTGCGGGGAGCGAGCAGTACTTC | CASSLTPLAGSEQYF
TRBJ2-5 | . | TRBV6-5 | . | TGTGCCAGCAGTTCCGCGGGACAGCTAGAGACCCAGTACTTC | CASSSAGQLETQYF
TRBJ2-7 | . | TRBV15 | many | TGTGCCACCTCAAGGGGCTACGAGCAGTACTTC | CATSRGYEQYF
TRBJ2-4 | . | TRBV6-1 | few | TGTGCCAGCAGACCACAGCTTACTTTGGGGGGAGCGTACTTC | CASRPQLTLGGAYF
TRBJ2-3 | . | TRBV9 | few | TGTGCCAGCAGCCCCCAGAGCCGGGTTAGCACAGATACGCAGTATTTT | CASSPQSRVSTDTQYF
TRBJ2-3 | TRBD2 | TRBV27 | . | TGTGCCAGCACCGGACTAGCGGACACAGATACGCAGTATTTT | CASTGLADTDTQYF
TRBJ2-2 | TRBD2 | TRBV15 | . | TGTGCCACCAGCAGAGATCAGAGCGGGGGCCCCAACACCGGGGAGCTGTTTTTT | CATSRDQSGGPNTGELFF
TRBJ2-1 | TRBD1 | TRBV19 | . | TGTGCCAGTAGTATTGCAGGACAGGGAGGACGTGAGCAGTTCTTC | CASSIAGQGGREQFF
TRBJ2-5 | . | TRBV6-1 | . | TGTGCCAGCCAGCAGGGTTGGGGGGGCTTTCGTTTAGAGACCCAGTACTTC | CASQQGWGGFRLETQYF
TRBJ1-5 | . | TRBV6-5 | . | TGTGCCAGCAGTTTAAACAGGGATCTGGGTCAGCCCCAGCATTTT | CASSLNRDLGQPQHF
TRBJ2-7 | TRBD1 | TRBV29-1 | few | TGCAGCGTTCGCGCCGGGACAGGGATGTCCGAGCAGTACTTC | CSVRAGTGMSEQYF
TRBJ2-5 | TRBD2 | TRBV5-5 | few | TGTGCCAGCAGCAAATTTAGCGGGGGAAAACAAGAGACCCAGTACTTC | CASSKFSGGKQETQYF
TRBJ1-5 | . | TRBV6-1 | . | TGTGCCAGCAGAGATACGAGGGGACTGAGCAATCAGCCCCAGCATTTT | CASRDTRGLSNQPQHF
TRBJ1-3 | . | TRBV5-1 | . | TGCGCCAGCAGCTCGGGGGAATCTGGAAACACCATATATTTT | CASSSGESGNTIYF
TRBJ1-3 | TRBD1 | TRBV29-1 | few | TGCAGCGTTGAATTGACAGGGGTCGAAAACACCATATATTTT | CSVELTGVENTIYF
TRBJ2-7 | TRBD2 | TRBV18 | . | TGTGCCAGCTCACCAGGGGCGGCGGGGGGCTACGAGCAGTACTTC | CASSPGAAGGYEQYF
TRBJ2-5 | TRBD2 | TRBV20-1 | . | TGCAGTGCTAGAGGGTCTGGACTAGACCAAGAGACCCAGTACTTC | CSARGSGLDQETQYF
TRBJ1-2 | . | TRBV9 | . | TGTGCCAGCAGCGTGCAGAGCAACTATGGCTACACCTTC | CASSVQSNYGYTF
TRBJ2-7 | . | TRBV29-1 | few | TGCAGCGTTGGGACGGCAAACGAGCAGTACTTC | CSVGTANEQYF
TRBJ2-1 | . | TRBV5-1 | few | TGCGCCAGCAGCTTTGGGGGGGGGCAAAATGAGCAGTTCTTC | CASSFGGGQNEQFF
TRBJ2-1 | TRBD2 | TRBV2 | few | TGTGCCAGCAGTTCCCGGACTAGCGGGGCCTACAATGAGCAGTTCTTC | CASSSRTSGAYNEQFF
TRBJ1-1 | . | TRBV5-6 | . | TGTGCCAGCAGCTTGGAAGGTCGGGGGCGCAGCACTGAAGCTTTCTTT | CASSLEGRGRSTEAFF